The rows below give T cell receptor beta chains drawn from one sample of a study of T-cell memory formation after mild COVID-19. Each CDR3 protein is one row after TCRdb ran MiXCR on the 5' RACE reads. This table holds roughly 600,000 distinct CDR3 sequences, over 15% found once. The sequencing sample was made of PBMCs or a T cell subset sorted from them (not recorded which). The receptors were gathered from an adult woman who had mild COVID-19 (a few samples of this study predate the infection). Cell type and time point are not known. Each CDR3 is given with its conserved first and last residue. A D gene is named only where the DNA matches it firmly. Some rows have no size entry. The others give once, few or many, or a class for an expanded clone.

NA,TRBV19,TRBJ2-7,TRBD2,TGTGCCAGTAGTATGGGACTAGCGGGACGGCCGGGGGGGCAGTACTTC,CASSMGLAGRPGGQYF
NA,TRBV27,TRBJ1-2,NA,TGTGCCAGCAGTCCAGGGTTTGGCTACACCTTC,CASSPGFGYTF
NA,TRBV9,TRBJ2-6,TRBD1,TGTGCCAGCAGCGAACCCGGGACAGGGGGGGCTGGGGCCAACGTCCTGACTTTC,CASSEPGTGGAGANVLTF
NA,TRBV3-1,TRBJ2-3,TRBD1,TGTGCCAGCAGCCAAGAAGGCCAGGGGGCAGGTAGAGATACGCAGTATTTT,CASSQEGQGAGRDTQYF
NA,TRBV5-6,TRBJ2-1,NA,TGTGCCAGCAGCTTGGAGGGGTCCTTTGAGCAGTTCTTC,CASSLEGSFEQFF
few,TRBV19,TRBJ2-1,NA,TGTGCCAGTGGCCCCCTCGGGGGCGGGGGTGCCTACAATGAGCAGTTCTTC,CASGPLGGGGAYNEQFF
NA,TRBV9,TRBJ1-6,TRBD1,TGTGCCAGCAGCGTAGAGGACAGGGATGATCCACCCCTCCACTTT,CASSVEDRDDPPLHF
NA,TRBV9,TRBJ2-5,NA,TGTGCCAGCAGCGTAGATGTAGTGGAGACCCAGTACTTC,CASSVDVVETQYF
NA,TRBV7-9,TRBJ1-5,TRBD1,TGTGCCAGCAGCTTAGTCGGGACAGGGGAACAGCCCCAGCATTTT,CASSLVGTGEQPQHF
few,TRBV7-6,TRBJ1-1,NA,TGTGCCAGCAGCTGGGACGTGAACACTGAAGCTTTCTTT,CASSWDVNTEAFF
few,TRBV20-1,TRBJ1-1,TRBD1,TGCGGCAGGAAGGGGGCAGGGGACACTGAAGCTTTCTTT,CGRKGAGDTEAFF
NA,TRBV15,TRBJ2-5,NA,TGTGCCACCAGCAGAGAAGGAGTCTGGCGGGAGACCCAGTACTTC,CATSREGVWRETQYF
NA,TRBV14,TRBJ1-1,NA,TGTGCCAGCACCCCAGCTATTCGGGGGACTGAAGCTTTCTTT,CASTPAIRGTEAFF
NA,TRBV20-1,TRBJ2-7,TRBD1,TGCAGTGCTGGGGGGATACCGGGACAGGGTATCGCGCAGTACTTC,CSAGGIPGQGIAQYF
few,TRBV4-1,TRBJ1-1,TRBD1,TGCGCCAGCAGCCATCACAGGGGAAAGATCACTGAAGCTTTCTTT,CASSHHRGKITEAFF
NA,TRBV21-1,TRBJ2-1,NA,TGTGCCAGCAGCAAAGTCGGAGGCAGGGGAGGCTCCTACAATGAGCAGTTCTTC,CASSKVGGRGGSYNEQFF
few,TRBV7-3,TRBJ2-3,NA,TGTGCCAGCAGCTCCCACTACACAGATACGCAGTATTTT,CASSSHYTDTQYF
NA,TRBV14,TRBJ1-2,TRBD1,TGTGCCAGCAGCGCCCAACAGGGGAGGTCGGAGGGCTACACCTTC,CASSAQQGRSEGYTF
many,TRBV7-9,TRBJ2-2,NA,TGTGCCAGCAGCTTAGGTTGGAACACCGGGGAGCTGTTTTTT,CASSLGWNTGELFF
NA,TRBV24-1,TRBJ2-6,NA,TGTGCCACCAGTGCCGGTGGGGGTAGACTCTCTGGGGCCAACGTCCTGACTTTC,CATSAGGGRLSGANVLTF
NA,TRBV12-3/TRBV12-4,TRBJ2-7,NA,TGTGCCAGCAGTTTAGACTTTGCCTACGAGCAGTACTTC,CASSLDFAYEQYF
NA,TRBV9,TRBJ2-6,NA,TGTGCCAGCAGCGGAGGTTCTATCTCTGGGGCCAACGTCCTGACTTTC,CASSGGSISGANVLTF
NA,TRBV5-1,TRBJ2-7,TRBD1,TGCGCCAGCAGCTATACAGGGGGTACCTACGAGCAGTACTTC,CASSYTGGTYEQYF
many,TRBV7-9,TRBJ2-7,TRBD2,TGCGCCAGCAGCTTGGCCGGGGGGGACGAGCAGTACTTC,CASSLAGGDEQYF
NA,TRBV27,TRBJ2-1,NA,TGTGCCAGCAGTTTTCGCGGGGTCAATGAGCAGTTCTTC,CASSFRGVNEQFF
NA,TRBV20-1,TRBJ2-7,TRBD1,TGCAGTGCAACGGACAGGGAGTACGAGCAGTACTTC,CSATDREYEQYF
NA,TRBV13,TRBJ1-3,NA,TGTGCCAGCAGCCAGGGACACGCTGGAAACACCATATATTTT,CASSQGHAGNTIYF
NA,TRBV5-1,TRBJ1-1,NA,TGCGCCAGCAGCTTAGGGGTAACCCAGGCGGTCACTGAAGCTTTCTTT,CASSLGVTQAVTEAFF
NA,TRBV4-1,TRBJ2-2,NA,TGCGCCAGCAGCCAACAGGGTCCCACCGGGGAGCTGTTTTTT,CASSQQGPTGELFF
NA,TRBV6-2/TRBV6-3,TRBJ2-7,NA,TGTGCCAGCAGGCTGGTCGACTCAGACTATGGAGAGCAGTACTTC,CASRLVDSDYGEQYF
NA,TRBV13,TRBJ2-1,TRBD2,TGTGCCAGCAGCTCTATACCCGGACTAGCGGGAGGTTGGGGTGAGCAGTTCTTC,CASSSIPGLAGGWGEQFF
NA,TRBV18,TRBJ1-3,NA,TGTGCCAGCTCTCCAAACAGGGAAGGCACCATATATTTT,CASSPNREGTIYF
few,TRBV23-1,TRBJ2-7,TRBD2,TGCGCCAGCACACTAGCGGGGGCCGGCTACGAGCAGTACTTC,CASTLAGAGYEQYF
NA,TRBV2,TRBJ1-1,TRBD1,TGTGCCAGCAGGGTGGACAGGTACCCCACTGAAGCTTTCTTT,CASRVDRYPTEAFF
few,TRBV6-2/TRBV6-3,TRBJ2-2,TRBD2,TGTGCCAGCGCCCTCCGACTAGCGGACGGGGAGCTGTTTTTT,CASALRLADGELFF
many,TRBV5-1,TRBJ1-2,NA,TGCGCCAGCACCACGGGAGTCGGGGGAATCTACGACTATGGCTACACCTTC,CASTTGVGGIYDYGYTF
NA,TRBV16,TRBJ2-5,TRBD2,TGTGCCAGCATCCAGAGACTAGCGGAAGAGACCCAGTACTTC,CASIQRLAEETQYF
few,TRBV12-3/TRBV12-4,TRBJ2-3,NA,TGTGCCAGCAGTACCCGGGATACGCAGTATTTT,CASSTRDTQYF
once,TRBV7-2,TRBJ2-3,TRBD2,TGTGCCAGCAGATTCCGGACTAGCGGGAGTGCTAGCACAGATACGCAGTATTTT,CASRFRTSGSASTDTQYF
many,TRBV25-1,TRBJ1-1,NA,TGTGCCAGCAGTGCTCGGACAGTCCTGGCGAACACTGAAGCTTTCTTT,CASSARTVLANTEAFF
NA,TRBV7-2,TRBJ1-2,NA,TGTGCCAGCAGCTTAGACTTCTCGGGGAATGGCTACACCTTC,CASSLDFSGNGYTF
NA,TRBV27,TRBJ2-7,NA,TGTGCCAGCAGTGCCTACTCCGGGGGATCTCGCGAGCAGTACTTC,CASSAYSGGSREQYF
few,TRBV12-3/TRBV12-4,TRBJ1-1,NA,TGTGCCAGCAGTTTAAAAGAGGGGGTGTTAGCTTTCTTT,CASSLKEGVLAFF
few,TRBV4-2,TRBJ2-1,NA,TGTGCCAGCAGCCTCCGGGCCTCGAGGGGCGATGAGCAGTTCTTC,CASSLRASRGDEQFF
NA,TRBV6-5,TRBJ1-2,TRBD1,TGTGCCAGCAGCCCCAGACAGGGGAGCTATGGCTACACCTTC,CASSPRQGSYGYTF
NA,TRBV15,TRBJ1-1,TRBD1,TGTGCCACACGGACAGGGGATTGGATCACTGAAGCTTTCTTT,CATRTGDWITEAFF
NA,TRBV9,TRBJ1-2,NA,TGTGCCAGCAGCAGAGAGGGCACTTGGTATGGCTACACCTTC,CASSREGTWYGYTF
few,TRBV29-1,TRBJ2-7,TRBD1,TGCAGCGTTAGGACAGGGGCTAACGAGCAGTACTTC,CSVRTGANEQYF
few,TRBV7-2,TRBJ2-6,NA,TGTGCCAGCAGCCCGGGACTGGGGATCCCACTCTCTGGGGCCAACGTCCTGACTTTC,CASSPGLGIPLSGANVLTF
few,TRBV7-2,TRBJ1-1,TRBD1,TGTGCCAGCAGCTTAGTTCCGGGACAGATCACTGAAGCTTTCTTT,CASSLVPGQITEAFF
NA,TRBV24-1,TRBJ2-5,TRBD2,TGTGCCACCAGTGATTTGCATAGCGGGGGGCAAGAGAACCAGTACTTC,CATSDLHSGGQENQYF
NA,TRBV20-1,TRBJ2-7,TRBD2,TGCAGTGCTATGCCGGGACTAGCACCCTACGAGCAGTACTTC,CSAMPGLAPYEQYF
NA,TRBV7-2,TRBJ2-7,TRBD1,TGTGCCAGCAGCCCGGACAGGGTCCTCTACGAGCAGTACTTC,CASSPDRVLYEQYF
NA,TRBV5-1,TRBJ2-7,TRBD1,TGCGCCAGCAGCTTCGGGACAGGTGCTCTGTACGAGCAGTACTTC,CASSFGTGALYEQYF
few,TRBV5-1,TRBJ2-2,TRBD2,TGCGCCAGCAGCTTGGGGGGACTAGCGGACCCTTACACCGGGGAGCTGTTTTTT,CASSLGGLADPYTGELFF
NA,TRBV6-5,TRBJ2-3,TRBD2,TGTGCCAGCAGGGGACTAGCGGGGGGGAGCACAGATACGCAGTATTTT,CASRGLAGGSTDTQYF
NA,TRBV7-9,TRBJ2-7,NA,TGTGCCAGCAGCTTAGGTGTCAGAAGTGTCCTTACCGATTACGAGCAGTACTTC,CASSLGVRSVLTDYEQYF
NA,TRBV7-2,TRBJ2-1,TRBD2,TGTGCCAGCAGCCGGGGACTAGCGGGAGTATTTAGCTCCTACAATGAGCAGTTCTTC,CASSRGLAGVFSSYNEQFF
NA,TRBV6-5,TRBJ2-7,NA,TGTGCCAGCAGTTACTCACAGGCGGGGTACTACGAGCAGTACTTC,CASSYSQAGYYEQYF
NA,TRBV6-1,TRBJ1-3,NA,TGTGCCAGCAGTGAAGTGAGCTACTCTGGAAACACCATATATTTT,CASSEVSYSGNTIYF